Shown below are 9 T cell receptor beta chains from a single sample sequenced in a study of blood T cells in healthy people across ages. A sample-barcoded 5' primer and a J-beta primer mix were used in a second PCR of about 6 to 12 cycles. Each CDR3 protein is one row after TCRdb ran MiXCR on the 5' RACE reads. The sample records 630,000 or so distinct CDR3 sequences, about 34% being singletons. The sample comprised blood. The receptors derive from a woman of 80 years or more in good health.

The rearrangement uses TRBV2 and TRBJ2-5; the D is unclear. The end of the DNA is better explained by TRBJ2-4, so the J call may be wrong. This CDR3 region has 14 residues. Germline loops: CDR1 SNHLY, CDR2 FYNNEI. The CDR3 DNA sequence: TGTGCCAGCAGTGAATTCGCGGTGCAAAACATTCAGTACTTC. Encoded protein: CASSEFAVQNIQYF.

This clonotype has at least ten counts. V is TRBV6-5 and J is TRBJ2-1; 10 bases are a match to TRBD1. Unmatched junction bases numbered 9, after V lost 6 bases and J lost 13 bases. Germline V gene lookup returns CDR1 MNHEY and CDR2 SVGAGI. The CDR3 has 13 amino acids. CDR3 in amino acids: CASSLGQGVEQFF. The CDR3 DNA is TGTGCCAGCAGCCTCGGACAGGGGGTTGAACAGTTCTTC.

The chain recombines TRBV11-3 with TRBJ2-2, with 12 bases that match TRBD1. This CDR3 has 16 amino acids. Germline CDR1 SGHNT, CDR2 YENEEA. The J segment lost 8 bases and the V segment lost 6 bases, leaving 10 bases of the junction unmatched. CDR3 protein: CASSTGTGGLEGELFF. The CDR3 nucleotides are TGTGCCAGCAGTACCGGGACAGGGGGCTTAGAGGGGGAGCTGTTTTTT.

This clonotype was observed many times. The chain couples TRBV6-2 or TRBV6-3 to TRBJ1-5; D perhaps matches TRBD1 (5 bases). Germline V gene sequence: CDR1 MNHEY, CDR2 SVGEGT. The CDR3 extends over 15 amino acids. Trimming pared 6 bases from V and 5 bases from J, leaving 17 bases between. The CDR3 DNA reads TGTGCCAGCAGCTCGGCCGGGACGGTACATCAGCCCCAGCATTTT. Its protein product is CASSSAGTVHQPQHF.

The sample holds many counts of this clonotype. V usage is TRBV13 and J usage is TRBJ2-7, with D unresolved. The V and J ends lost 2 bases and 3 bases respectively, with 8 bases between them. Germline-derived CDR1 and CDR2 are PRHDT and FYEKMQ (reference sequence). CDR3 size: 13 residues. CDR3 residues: CASSLQAVYEQYF. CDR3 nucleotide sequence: TGTGCCAGCAGCTTACAGGCGGTCTACGAGCAGTACTTC. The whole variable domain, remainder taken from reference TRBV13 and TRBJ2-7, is AAGVIQSPRHLIKEKRETATLKCYPIPRHDTVYWYQQGPGQDPQFLISFYEKMQSDKGSIPDRFSAQQFSDYHSELNMSSLELGDSALYFCASSLQAVYEQYFGPGTRLTVT.

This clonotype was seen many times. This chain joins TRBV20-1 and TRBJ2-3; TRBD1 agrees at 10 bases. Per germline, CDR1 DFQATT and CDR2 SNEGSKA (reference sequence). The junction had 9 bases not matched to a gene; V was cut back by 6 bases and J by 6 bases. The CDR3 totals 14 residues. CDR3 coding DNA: TGCAGTGCCGCCGACAGGGGGCCAGTCGATACGCAGTATTTT. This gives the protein CSAADRGPVDTQYF.

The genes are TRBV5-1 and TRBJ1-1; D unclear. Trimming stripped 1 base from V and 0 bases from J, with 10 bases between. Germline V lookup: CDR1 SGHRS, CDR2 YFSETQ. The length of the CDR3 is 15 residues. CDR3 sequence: CASSLYSLMNTEAFF. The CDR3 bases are TGCGCCAGCAGCTTGTACAGCTTGATGAACACTGAAGCTTTCTTT.

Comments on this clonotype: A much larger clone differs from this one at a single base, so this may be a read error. Here the CDR3 reads CASGPGDRPYTEAFF. CDR3 bases: TGTGCCAGCGGCCCGGGAGACAGGCCGTACACTGAAGCTTTCTTT. The chain recombines TRBV5-6 with TRBJ1-1; TRBD1 might be the D (6 bases). Trimming left V 7 bases short and J 3 bases short, with 19 bases between. The germline V gene encodes CDR1 SGHDT and CDR2 YYEEEE. CDR3 length: 15 amino acids. The whole variable domain, filled in from reference TRBV5-6 and TRBJ1-1, reads DAGVTQSPTHLIKTRGQQVTLRCSPKSGHDTVSWYQQALGQGPQFIFQYYEEEERQRGNFPDRFSGHQFPNYSSELNVNALLLGDSALYLCASGPGDRPYTEAFFGQGTRLTVV.

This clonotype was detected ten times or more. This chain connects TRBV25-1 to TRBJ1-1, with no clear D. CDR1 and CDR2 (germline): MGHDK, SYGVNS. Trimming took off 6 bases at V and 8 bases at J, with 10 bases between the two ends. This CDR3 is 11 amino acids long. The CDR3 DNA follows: TGTGCCAGCAGAACCTCCATAGAAGCTTTCTTT. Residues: CASRTSIEAFF.